Sequencing of this TCR beta chain was carried out in a study of control samples from healthy donors and cancer patients. Looked up from germline, CDR1 is SGHNT and CDR2 is YYREEE (reference sequence). Trimming left V 0 bases short and J 1 base short, with 16 bases between. The CDR3 runs to 17 residues. Here immunoSEQ multiplex PCR was the method, and the copy in TCRdb shows in-frame clones only, minus some. The table shows over 75,000 clones, with roughly 82% occurring only once. The rearrangement links TRBV5-4 to TRBJ1-2, with D maybe TRBD1 (5 bases). The TCR sequence derives from a man in his fifties or sixties in good health. Sequenced material: blood. The CDR3 bases are TGTGCCAGCAGCTTGGAGGGGATTAGATCCCGTAACTATGGCTACACCTTC. Translated, it gives CASSLEGIRSRNYGYTF.